The 3 T cell receptor beta chains presented below share a single source sample, sequenced in a study of T cells in Graves' hyperthyroidism and ophthalmopathy. Amplified TCR beta CDR3 regions came from RNA transcripts. A first-round RT-PCR of the TCR CDR3 used the HTBI primer set. TCRdb itself ran the multiplex PCR reads through MiXCR, one entry per CDR3 protein. This table has 550,000 to 700,000 distinct CDR3 sequences, roughly 15% appearing once. Sequenced: blood. These receptors originate from a woman between 40 and 50 years old with Graves' ophthalmopathy.

This clonotype has ten or more counts. In nucleotides, the CDR3 is TGCGCCAGCAGCCAAGATTTGGGGCTAGGGGGGACCCAGTACTTC. Its translation is CASSQDLGLGGTQYF. The chain carries TRBV4-1 and TRBJ2-5; tentatively, D is TRBD1 (6 bases). The CDR3 consists of 15 residues. Germline CDR1 reads MGHRA; CDR2 reads YSYEKL. V dropped 0 bases and J dropped 7 bases, with 15 bases sitting between them.

The chain recombines TRBV12-5 with TRBJ2-2, with D maybe TRBD1 (6 bases). Trimming shortened V by 5 bases and J by 1 base, and 8 bases separated the two germline ends. Germline V gives CDR1 LGHNT, CDR2 FRNRAP. The CDR3 has 14 residues. This CDR3 reads CASGLGQNTGELFF. CDR3 DNA: TGTGCTAGTGGTCTGGGACAGAACACCGGGGAGCTGTTTTTT.

This clonotype was seen ten or more times. The rearrangement uses TRBV5-1 and TRBJ1-4; D not resolved. CDR1 and CDR2 from the germline V gene are SGHRS and YFSETQ. The CDR3 loop spans 14 amino acids. V lost 2 bases, J lost 4 bases, and 9 bases lay in between. CDR3 sequence: CASSLGQVNEKLFF. DNA of the CDR3: TGCGCCAGCAGCTTAGGGCAGGTTAATGAAAAACTGTTTTTT.